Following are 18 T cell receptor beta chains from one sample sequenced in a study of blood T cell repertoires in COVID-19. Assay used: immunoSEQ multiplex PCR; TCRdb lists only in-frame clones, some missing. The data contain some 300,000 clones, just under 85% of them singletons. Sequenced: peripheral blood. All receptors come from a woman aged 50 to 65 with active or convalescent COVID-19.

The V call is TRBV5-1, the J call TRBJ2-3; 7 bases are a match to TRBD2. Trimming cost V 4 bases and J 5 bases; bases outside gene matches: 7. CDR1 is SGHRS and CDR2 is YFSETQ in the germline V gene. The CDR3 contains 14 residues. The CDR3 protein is CASSSGTTGDTQYF. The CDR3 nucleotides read TGCGCCAGCAGCAGCGGGACGACCGGAGATACGCAGTATTTT.

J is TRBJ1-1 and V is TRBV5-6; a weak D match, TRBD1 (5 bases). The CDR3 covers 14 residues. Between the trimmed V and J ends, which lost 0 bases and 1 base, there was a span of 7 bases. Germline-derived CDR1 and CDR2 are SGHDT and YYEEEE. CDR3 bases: TGTGCCAGCAGCTTGGACGGACAGAACACTGAAGCTTTCTTT. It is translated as CASSLDGQNTEAFF.

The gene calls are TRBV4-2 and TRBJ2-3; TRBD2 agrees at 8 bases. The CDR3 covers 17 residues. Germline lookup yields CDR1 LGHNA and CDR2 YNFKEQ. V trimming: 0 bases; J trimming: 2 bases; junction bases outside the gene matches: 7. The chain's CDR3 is CASSQETAGGTTDTQYF. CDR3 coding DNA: TGTGCCAGCAGCCAAGAAACGGCGGGAGGCACCACAGATACGCAGTATTTT.

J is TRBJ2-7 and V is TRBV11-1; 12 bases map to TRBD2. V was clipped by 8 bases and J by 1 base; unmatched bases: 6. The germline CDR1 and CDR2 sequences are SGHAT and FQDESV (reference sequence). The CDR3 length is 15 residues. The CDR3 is CASRLAGGESYEQYF. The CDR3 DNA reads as TGTGCCAGCCGCCTAGCGGGAGGGGAATCCTACGAGCAGTACTTC.

CDR3 in amino acids: CASSLTGTRSGNTIYF. The CDR3, as DNA: TGTGCCAGCAGTTTAACGGGTACCCGCTCTGGAAACACCATATATTTT. The chain recombines TRBV27 with TRBJ1-3; D is uncertain. The CDR3 is 16 amino acids. Germline assignment: CDR1 MNHEY and CDR2 SMNVEV (reference sequence). Trimming removed 2 bases at V and 0 bases at J, with 11 bases between.

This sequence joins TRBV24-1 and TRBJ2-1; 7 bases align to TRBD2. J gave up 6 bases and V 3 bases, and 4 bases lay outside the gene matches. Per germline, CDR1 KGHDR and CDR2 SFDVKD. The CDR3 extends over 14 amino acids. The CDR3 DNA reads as TGTGCCACCAGTGATGTAGCGGGCTTCAATGAGCAGTTCTTC. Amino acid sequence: CATSDVAGFNEQFF.

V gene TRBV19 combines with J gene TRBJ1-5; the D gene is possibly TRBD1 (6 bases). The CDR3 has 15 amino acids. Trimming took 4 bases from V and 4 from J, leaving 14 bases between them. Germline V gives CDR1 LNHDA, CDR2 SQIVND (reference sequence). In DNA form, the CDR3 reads TGTGCCAGTAGTAGGTATGGACAGAATAATCAGCCCCAGCATTTT. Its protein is CASSRYGQNNQPQHF.

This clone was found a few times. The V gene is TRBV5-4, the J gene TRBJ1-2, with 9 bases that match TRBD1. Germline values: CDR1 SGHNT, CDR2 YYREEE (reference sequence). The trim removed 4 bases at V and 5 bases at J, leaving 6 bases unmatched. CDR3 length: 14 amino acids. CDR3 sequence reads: CASSVGQGRYGYTF. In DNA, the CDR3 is TGTGCCAGCAGCGTGGGACAGGGCCGATATGGCTACACCTTC.

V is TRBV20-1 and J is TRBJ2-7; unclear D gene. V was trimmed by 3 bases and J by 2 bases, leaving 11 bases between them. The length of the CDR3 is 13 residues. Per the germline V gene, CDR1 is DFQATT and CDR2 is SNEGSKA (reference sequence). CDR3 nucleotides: TGCAGTGCTAGTCGCGGCGACCCCTACGAGCAGTACTTC. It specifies CSASRGDPYEQYF.

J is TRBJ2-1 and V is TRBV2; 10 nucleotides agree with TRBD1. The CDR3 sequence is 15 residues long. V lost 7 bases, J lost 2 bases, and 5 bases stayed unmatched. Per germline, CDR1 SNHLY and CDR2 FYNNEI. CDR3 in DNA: TGTGCCAGCATAAGAGGGACAGGGGCCTACAATGAGCAGTTCTTC. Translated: CASIRGTGAYNEQFF.

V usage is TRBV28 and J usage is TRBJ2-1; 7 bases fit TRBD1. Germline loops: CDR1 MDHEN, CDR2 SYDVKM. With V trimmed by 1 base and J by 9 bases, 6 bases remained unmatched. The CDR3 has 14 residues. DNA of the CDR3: TGTGCCAGCAGTTTATTCGGCAGGGGGAGTGAGCAGTTCTTC. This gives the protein CASSLFGRGSEQFF.

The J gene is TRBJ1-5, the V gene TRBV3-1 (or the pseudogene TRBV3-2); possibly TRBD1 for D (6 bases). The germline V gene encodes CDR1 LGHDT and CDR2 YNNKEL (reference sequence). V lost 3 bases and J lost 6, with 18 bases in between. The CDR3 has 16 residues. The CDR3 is CASSQTPITGTQPQHF. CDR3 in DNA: TGTGCCAGCAGCCAGACACCGATTACAGGGACTCAGCCCCAGCATTTT.

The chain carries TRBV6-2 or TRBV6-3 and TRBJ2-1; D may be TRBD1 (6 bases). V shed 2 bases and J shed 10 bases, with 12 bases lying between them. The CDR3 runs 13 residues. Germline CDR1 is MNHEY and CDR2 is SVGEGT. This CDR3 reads CASSYRQAEEQFF. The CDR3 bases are TGTGCCAGCAGTTACCGACAGGCCGAGGAGCAGTTCTTC.

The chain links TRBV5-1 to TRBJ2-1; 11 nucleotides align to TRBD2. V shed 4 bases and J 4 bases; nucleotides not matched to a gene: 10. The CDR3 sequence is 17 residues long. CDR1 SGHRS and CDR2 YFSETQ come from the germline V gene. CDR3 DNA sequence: TGCGCCAGCAGCAGCAGGGCCGGGACTAGCGGTTACAATGAGCAGTTCTTC. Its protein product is CASSSRAGTSGYNEQFF. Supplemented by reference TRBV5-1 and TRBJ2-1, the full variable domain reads KAGVTQTPRYLIKTRGQQVTLSCSPISGHRSVSWYQQTPGQGLQFLFEYFSETQRNKGNFPGRFSGRQFSNSRSEMNVSTLELGDSALYLCASSSRAGTSGYNEQFFGPGTRLTVL.

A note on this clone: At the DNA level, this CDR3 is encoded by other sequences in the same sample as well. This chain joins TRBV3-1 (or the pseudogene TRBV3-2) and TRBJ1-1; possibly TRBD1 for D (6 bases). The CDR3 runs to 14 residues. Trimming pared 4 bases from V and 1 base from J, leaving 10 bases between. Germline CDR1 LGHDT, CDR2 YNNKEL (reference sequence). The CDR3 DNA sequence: TGTGCCAGCAGCCCGACGACAGGGAACACTGAAGCTTTCTTT. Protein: CASSPTTGNTEAFF.

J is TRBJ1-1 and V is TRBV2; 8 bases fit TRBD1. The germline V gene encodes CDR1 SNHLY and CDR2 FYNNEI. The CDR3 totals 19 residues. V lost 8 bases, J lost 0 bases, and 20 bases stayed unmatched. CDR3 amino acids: CASHLYYQGAAQMNTEAFF. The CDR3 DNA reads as TGTGCCAGCCATTTGTACTACCAGGGGGCGGCTCAGATGAACACTGAAGCTTTCTTT. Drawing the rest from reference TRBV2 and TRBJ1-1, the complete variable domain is EPEVTQTPSHQVTQMGQEVILRCVPISNHLYFYWYRQILGQKVEFLVSFYNNEISEKSEIFDDQFSVERPDGSNFTLKIRSTKLEDSAMYFCASHLYYQGAAQMNTEAFFGQGTRLTVV.

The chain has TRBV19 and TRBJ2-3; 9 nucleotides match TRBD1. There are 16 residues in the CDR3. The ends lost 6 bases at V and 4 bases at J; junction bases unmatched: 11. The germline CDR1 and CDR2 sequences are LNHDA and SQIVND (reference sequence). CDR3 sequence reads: CASSFAPGTGSDTQYF. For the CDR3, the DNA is TGTGCCAGTAGCTTTGCCCCCGGGACAGGGTCAGATACGCAGTATTTT.

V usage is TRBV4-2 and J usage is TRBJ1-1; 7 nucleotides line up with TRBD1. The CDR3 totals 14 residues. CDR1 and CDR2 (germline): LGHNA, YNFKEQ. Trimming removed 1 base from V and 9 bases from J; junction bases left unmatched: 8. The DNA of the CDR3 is TGTGCCAGCAGCCAAGGACCGGGACAGATAAAAGCTTTCTTT. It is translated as CASSQGPGQIKAFF.